The clone carrying this T cell receptor (beta chain) turned up a few times. Its antigen is still unknown. The CDR3 extends over 12 amino acids. Germline V gives CDR1 SQVTM, CDR2 ANQGSEA. The V gene end was trimmed by 6 bases and the J gene end by 7 bases; junction bases not matched to a gene: 6. The record originates from a study of blood T cells in healthy people across ages. Study-wide results and limits: Higher diversity and more naive CD4+ cells were features of long-lived donors, compared to aged donors.

Donors were systemically healthy Caucasian individuals from Russia aged about 6 to 95 years. Sample-barcoded 5' priming and a J-beta primer mix drove a second PCR of about 6 to 12 cycles. A 12-random-nucleotide template-switch adaptor tagged each cDNA molecule. TCRdb called the 5' RACE reads again in MiXCR, with one record for every CDR3 protein. The table records over a million distinct CDR3 sequences, 35% to 50% of them present only once. This clonotype was sampled from a woman aged 60-75 years in good health. The sequenced sample was blood. This chain connects TRBV29-1 to TRBJ1-2; 9 bases are a match to TRBD1. As DNA, the CDR3 is TGCAGCGTCACAGGGGGCGCGTTTGGCTACACCTTC. The encoded protein is CSVTGGAFGYTF.